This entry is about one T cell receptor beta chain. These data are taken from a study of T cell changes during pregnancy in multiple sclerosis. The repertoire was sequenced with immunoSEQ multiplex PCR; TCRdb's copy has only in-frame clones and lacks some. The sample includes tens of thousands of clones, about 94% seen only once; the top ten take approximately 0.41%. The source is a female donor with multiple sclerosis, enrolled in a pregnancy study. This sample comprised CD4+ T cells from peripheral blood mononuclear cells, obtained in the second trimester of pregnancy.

CDR3 in DNA: TGTGCCAGCAGCCAAGGCAGATACACCGGGGAGCTGTTTTTT. The encoded protein is CASSQGRYTGELFF. This rearrangement joins TRBV14 to TRBJ2-2; D is unclear. The V and J ends lost 1 base and 3 bases respectively, with 6 bases between them. The CDR3 is 14 residues long. The germline gives CDR1 SGHDN, CDR2 FVKESK.